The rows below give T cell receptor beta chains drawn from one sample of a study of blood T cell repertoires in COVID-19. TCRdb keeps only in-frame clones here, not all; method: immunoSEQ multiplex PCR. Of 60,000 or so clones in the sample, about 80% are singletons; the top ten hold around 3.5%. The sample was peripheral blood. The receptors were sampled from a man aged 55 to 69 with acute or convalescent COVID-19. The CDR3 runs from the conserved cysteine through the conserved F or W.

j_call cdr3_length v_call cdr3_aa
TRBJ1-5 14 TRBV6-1 CASRPTGGYQPQHF
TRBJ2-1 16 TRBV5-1 CASSEGQDHSYNEQFF
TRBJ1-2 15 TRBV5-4 CASSPRQGGRYGYTF
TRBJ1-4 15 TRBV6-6 CASSYSAGLGPKLFF
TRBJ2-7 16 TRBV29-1 CSAIVMQRSTSYEQYF
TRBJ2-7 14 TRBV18 CASSPGWDTAEQYF
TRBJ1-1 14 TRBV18 CASSPLTENTEAFF
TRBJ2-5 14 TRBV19 CASSISQSQETQYF
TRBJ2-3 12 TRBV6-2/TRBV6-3 CASSQLEGTQYF
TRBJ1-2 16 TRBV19 CASSIGGTGQRYGYTF
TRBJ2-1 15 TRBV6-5 CASNPTQGLYNEQFF
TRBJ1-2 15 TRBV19 CASKLSGGGRYGYTF
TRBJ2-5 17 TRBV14 CASSQDLGLAGIETQYF
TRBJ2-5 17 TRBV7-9 CASSLGATTNLQETQYF
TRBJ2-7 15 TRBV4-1 CASSQDSGRAYEQYF
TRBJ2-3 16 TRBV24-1 CATSEGTGARTDTQYF
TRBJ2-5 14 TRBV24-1 CATSARLDRETQYF
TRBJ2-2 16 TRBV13 CASSTLAQGITGELFF
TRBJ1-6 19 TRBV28 CASSFRSGRRSSYNSPLHF
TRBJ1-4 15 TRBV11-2 CASSVVGGVNEKLFF
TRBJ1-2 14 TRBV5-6 CASSLDRGRGGYTF
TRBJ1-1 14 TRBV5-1 CASSKGQMNTEAFF
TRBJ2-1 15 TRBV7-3 CASSSSGGLYNEQFF
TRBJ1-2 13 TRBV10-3 CAISDSRQGGYTF
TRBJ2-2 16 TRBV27 CASSEQGTPGTGELFF
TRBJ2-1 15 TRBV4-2 CASSQEAGGPHEQFF
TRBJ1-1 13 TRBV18 CASSPSGDTEAFF
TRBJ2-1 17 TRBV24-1 CATSPVGGGLKNNEQFF
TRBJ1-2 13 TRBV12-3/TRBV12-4 CASSPQGAPGYTF
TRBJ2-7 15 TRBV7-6 CASSLSAGGSYEQYF
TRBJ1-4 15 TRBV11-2 CASSFTGTGDEKLFF
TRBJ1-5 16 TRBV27 CASSPFQVPSNQPQHF
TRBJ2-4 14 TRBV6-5 CASTGGDAKNIQYF
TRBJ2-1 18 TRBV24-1 CATSDSAPSAGAYNEQFF
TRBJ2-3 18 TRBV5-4 CASSLNILAGTSTDTQYF
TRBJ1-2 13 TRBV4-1 CASSQSRGAGYTF
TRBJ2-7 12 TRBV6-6 CASSSWDKDEYF
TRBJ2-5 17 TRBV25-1 CASSEPPSGGRQETQYF
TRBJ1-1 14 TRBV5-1 CASSLSYGETEAFF
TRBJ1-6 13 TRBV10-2 CASSEQGASPLHF
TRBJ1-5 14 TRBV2 CASTAGHGDQPQHF
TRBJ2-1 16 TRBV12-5 CASGLSRDTKYNEQFF
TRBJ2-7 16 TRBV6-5 CASSYSRRGEGYEQYF
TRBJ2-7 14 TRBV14 CASSRGYRDYEQYF
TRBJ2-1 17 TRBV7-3 CASSFNTSGGVANEQFF
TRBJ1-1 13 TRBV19 CASRTGLNTEAFF
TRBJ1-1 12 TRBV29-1 CSGLRGLSEAFF
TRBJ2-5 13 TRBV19 CASSMGPRETQYF
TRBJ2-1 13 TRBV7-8 CASSLASGVEQFF